The clone carrying this T cell receptor beta chain appeared a few times. Its specificity is not known. These data are taken from a study of identical twins. CDR1 and CDR2 (germline): SGHRS, YFSETQ. Trimming stripped 1 base from V and 3 bases from J, with 14 bases between. This CDR3 has 15 residues. Findings and limits, study-wide: Out-of-frame sharing of TCR alpha in monozygotic twins was underestimated by models. Conclusions leaned on cross-sectional statistical analysis and did not track the same donors over time.

A universal primer site arose from template switching, and cDNA bore unique molecular identifiers. TCRdb re-analysed the 5' RACE reads in MiXCR, keeping a single row per CDR3 protein. The repertoire holds about 530,000 distinct CDR3 sequences, 20% to 25% seen once, with approximately 0.52% in the top ten. These data also formed part of another study, on yellow fever vaccine responses in identical twins. As that study records: It has been reported that, in twins, the vaccine T cell response seemed partly convergent and partly personalized.

The sample was CD4+ T cells sorted from blood. The clonotype originates from a woman younger than 30 in good health. This chain uses TRBV5-1 with TRBJ2-7; a possible D gene is TRBD2 (6 bases). The CDR3 is CASSLRWEAFYEQYF. The CDR3 region has the DNA TGCGCCAGCAGCTTGAGGTGGGAGGCTTTCTACGAGCAGTACTTC. The variable domain in full, completed from reference TRBV5-1 and TRBJ2-7, reads KAGVTQTPRYLIKTRGQQVTLSCSPISGHRSVSWYQQTPGQGLQFLFEYFSETQRNKGNFPGRFSGRQFSNSRSEMNVSTLELGDSALYLCASSLRWEAFYEQYFGPGTRLTVT.